This T cell receptor (beta chain) is from a study of circulating CD8 cells and anti-PD-1 response in melanoma. Study summary: Every 2 weeks, patients got 3 mg/kg nivolumab intravenously. Of some 13 patients, seven got anti-PD-1 first and six had prior therapy.

This clonotype is medium-sized. The antigen is not known. Sorting of live CD3+CD8+TCRalphabeta+ cells by PD-1 and/or TIGIT gave four subsets. Overall study results and limits: Peptide assays on expanded sorted subsets replaced tumor-based reactivity testing. Replicates were generally not done for experiments.

Using roughly 15 ng of total RNA, TCR libraries were made with the QIAseq Immune Repertoire TCR panel. TCRdb ran MiXCR on the reads and lists one entry per CDR3 protein. The sample gives some 340 distinct CDR3 sequences, approximately 8% of which show up once; 30% to 40% is in the top ten. The CDR3 extends over 13 amino acids. Germline CDR1 DFQATT, CDR2 SNEGSKA (reference sequence). V lost 6 bases and J 5 bases, leaving 14 bases between the germline ends. This TCR was recovered from a human donor with melanoma. The rearrangement links TRBV20-1 to TRBJ2-1; the D gene is possibly TRBD1 (5 bases). Source: CD8+ T cells from PBMCs, taken at baseline or after one month of anti-PD-1 therapy (not recorded which). The CDR3 DNA reads as TGCAGTGCCTATCCCAGGGTGAACAATGAGCAGTTCTTC. It translates to CSAYPRVNNEQFF.